This entry lists 32 T cell receptor beta chains sequenced from one sample in a study of blood T cell repertoires in COVID-19. Sequencing was performed with immunoSEQ multiplex PCR; in TCRdb, only in-frame clones are kept and a portion is missing. The sample holds about 250,000 clones; roughly 84% are singletons and the top ten take 1.5% to 1.9%. The sequenced sample was peripheral blood. The receptors were sampled from a woman between 35 and 50 years old who had recovered from COVID-19.

This clone has a single count. The V and J genes are TRBV15 and TRBJ1-5; D remains ambiguous. The CDR3 runs 12 residues. Deletions cut 2 bases from V and 3 bases from J, with 2 bases between. CDR1 is LNHNV and CDR2 is YYDKDF in the germline V gene (reference sequence). The CDR3 loop reads CATSRHNQPQHF. The CDR3 DNA is TGTGCCACCAGCAGACACAATCAGCCCCAGCATTTT.

This clone was recorded only once. The sample contains more than one DNA sequence encoding this CDR3. V gene TRBV11-2 combines with J gene TRBJ1-2; possibly TRBD1 for D (6 bases). Between the trimmed V and J ends, which lost 5 bases and 2 bases, there was a span of 9 bases. This CDR3 contains 13 residues. CDR1 and CDR2 (germline): SGHAT, FQNNGV. CDR3 nucleotides: TGTGCCAGCAGCCCGGGACAAAACTATGGCTACACCTTC. This gives the protein CASSPGQNYGYTF.

This clone has more than one count but fewer than ten. This sequence joins TRBV5-4 and TRBJ1-1; a possible D gene is TRBD1 (6 bases). This CDR3 spans 13 amino acids. Deletions cut 0 bases from V and 7 bases from J, with 10 bases between. Germline loops: CDR1 SGHNT, CDR2 YYREEE (reference sequence). The CDR3 protein is CASSLGDTDEAFF. CDR3 nucleotide sequence: TGTGCCAGCAGCTTGGGGGACACGGATGAAGCTTTCTTT.

The rearrangement links TRBV19 to TRBJ1-1; D may be TRBD1 (6 bases). Germline assignment: CDR1 LNHDA and CDR2 SQIVND (reference sequence). The CDR3 runs to 14 residues. The V gene lost 5 bases and the J gene lost 1 base, with 11 bases spanning the gap. CDR3 coding DNA: TGTGCCAGTAGTCTCCAGGGGAAGAACACTGAAGCTTTCTTT. Residues: CASSLQGKNTEAFF.

V and J are TRBV2 and TRBJ2-5, with TRBD2 as a possible D gene (6 bases). Germline CDR1 SNHLY, CDR2 FYNNEI. The CDR3 is 13 residues long. Trimming shortened V by 6 bases and J by 2 bases, and 10 bases separated the two germline ends. The CDR3 sequence: CASSPLAQETQYF. CDR3 nucleotide sequence: TGTGCCAGCAGCCCACTAGCACAAGAGACCCAGTACTTC.

V gene TRBV30 combines with J gene TRBJ1-2; D perhaps matches TRBD1 (6 bases). CDR3 length: 13 amino acids. Germline V gene lookup returns CDR1 GTSNPN and CDR2 SVGIG (reference sequence). The ends were cut back, 5 bases at V and 5 bases at J, with 15 bases in the middle. The CDR3 protein is CAWRRGAWYGYTF. For the CDR3, the DNA is TGTGCCTGGCGGCGGGGGGCCTGGTATGGCTACACCTTC.

The rearrangement links TRBV2 to TRBJ1-3, with D uncertain. Deletions cut 1 base from V and 3 bases from J, with 10 bases between. In germline, CDR1 is SNHLY, CDR2 FYNNEI. The CDR3 length is 15 residues. CDR3 in DNA: TGTGCCAGCAGTGAAGGTCAGGTTGGTGGAAACACCATATATTTT. This translates into CASSEGQVGGNTIYF.

V is TRBV27 and J is TRBJ1-1; D unresolved. With 5 bases removed from V and 0 bases from J, the gap between germline ends came to 16 bases. The CDR3 contains 16 residues. The germline V gene has CDR1 MNHEY and CDR2 SMNVEV (reference sequence). CDR3 coding DNA: TGTGCCAGCAGTCCACCAGGCCTTCCTATGAACACTGAAGCTTTCTTT. Amino acid sequence: CASSPPGLPMNTEAFF.

Many counts were recorded for this clone. This rearrangement joins TRBV28 to TRBJ2-5; tentative D call: TRBD1 (7 bases). The CDR3 is 15 amino acids. V was clipped by 4 bases and J by 4 bases, with 16 bases between them. Germline loops: CDR1 MDHEN, CDR2 SYDVKM. The CDR3 DNA follows: TGTGCCAGCAGTTCATACAGGGGAGGTTTAGAGACCCAGTACTTC. Amino acids: CASSSYRGGLETQYF.

The CDR3 protein is CASSIEGRQPQHF. The CDR3, as DNA: TGTGCCAGTAGTATAGAAGGGAGGCAGCCCCAGCATTTT. The gene calls are TRBV19 and TRBJ1-5; D remains ambiguous. Germline values: CDR1 LNHDA, CDR2 SQIVND (reference sequence). The CDR3 contains 13 residues. V lost 0 bases, J lost 7 bases, and 7 bases lay in between.

This clone was seen more than once but under ten times. The chain couples TRBV28 to TRBJ1-5, with a tentative D call TRBD1 (5 bases). This CDR3 is 15 amino acids long. Germline loops: CDR1 MDHEN, CDR2 SYDVKM. The V gene lost 3 bases and the J gene lost 4 bases, with 13 bases spanning the gap. Here the CDR3 DNA reads TGTGCCAGCAGTTTGTCGGGGGTCGGAAATCAGCCCCAGCATTTT. Protein: CASSLSGVGNQPQHF.

The rearrangement joins TRBV4-2 to TRBJ1-1, with D perhaps matching TRBD1 (5 bases). The germline V gene encodes CDR1 LGHNA and CDR2 YNFKEQ. The CDR3 length is 14 residues. V dropped 0 bases and J dropped 11 bases, with 16 bases sitting between them. Written as DNA, the CDR3 is TGTGCCAGCAGCCAAGATCTTATTACGGGGGTTGCTTTCTTT. Encoded protein: CASSQDLITGVAFF.

The chain combines TRBV4-1 with TRBJ1-1; TRBD1 might be the D (5 bases). This CDR3 contains 16 residues. V lost 0 bases and J 0 bases, leaving 11 bases between the germline ends. Germline V CDR1 and CDR2: MGHRA, YSYEKL. CDR3: CASSQDFGHVNTEAFF. The CDR3 nucleotides are TGCGCCAGCAGCCAAGACTTCGGACACGTGAACACTGAAGCTTTCTTT.

This chain links TRBV19 with TRBJ2-7; tentatively, D is TRBD2 (6 bases). The germline V gene has CDR1 LNHDA and CDR2 SQIVND (reference sequence). The germline V and J ends were trimmed by 5 bases and 5 bases, with 16 bases remaining between them. The CDR3 spans 14 residues. The CDR3 sequence: CASSLGYGGHEQYF. In nucleotides, the CDR3 is TGTGCCAGTAGTCTGGGGTACGGGGGACACGAGCAGTACTTC.

This chain links TRBV12-3 or TRBV12-4 with TRBJ1-6; 9 nucleotides agree with TRBD1. This CDR3 has 13 amino acids. Trimming at V came to 6 bases and at J to 8 bases, leaving 2 bases not matched to a gene. The CDR3 sequence is CASSGQGHSPLHF. The DNA for the CDR3 is TGTGCCAGCAGCGGACAGGGGCATTCACCCCTCCACTTT.

This chain joins TRBV5-1 and TRBJ2-7; D uncertain. From germline, CDR1 is SGHRS and CDR2 YFSETQ. This CDR3 has 15 amino acids. Trimming removed 4 bases at V and 6 bases at J, with 20 bases between. This CDR3 reads CASSPDSGDGGEQYF. The DNA of the CDR3 is TGCGCCAGCAGCCCCGATTCCGGTGATGGCGGCGAGCAGTACTTC.

CDR3 region: CSARTAGQETQYF. CDR3 coding DNA: TGCAGCGCTAGGACTGCGGGTCAAGAGACCCAGTACTTC. The chain employs TRBV29-1 and TRBJ2-5; D may be TRBD2 (5 bases). Germline lookup yields CDR1 SQVTM and CDR2 ANQGSEA. The CDR3 has 13 residues. Between the trimmed V and J ends, which lost 7 bases and 2 bases, there was a span of 14 bases.

The sample holds one count of this clone. The chain links TRBV6-6 to TRBJ1-5; D is undetermined. The V end lost 5 bases, the J end lost 2 bases, and 16 bases lay between the germline ends. Looked up from germline, CDR1 is MNHNY and CDR2 is SVGAGI (reference sequence). The CDR3 loop spans 16 amino acids. CDR3 coding DNA: TGTGCCAGCAGTCCGGCGGGAGTTTCGGGCAATCAGCCCCAGCATTTT. Encoded protein: CASSPAGVSGNQPQHF.

The chain uses TRBV6-5 and TRBJ2-7, with 9 bases aligning to TRBD1. The CDR3 covers 14 residues. V was pared by 6 bases and J by 4 bases, with 7 bases of the junction left unmatched. CDR1 and CDR2 (germline): MNHEY, SVGAGI. In DNA form, the CDR3 reads TGTGCCAGCAGGGGAGGGACAGGGAGGTACGAGCAGTACTTC. Protein sequence: CASRGGTGRYEQYF.

The rearrangement joins TRBV3-1 (or the pseudogene TRBV3-2) to TRBJ2-7; 10 positions agree with TRBD2. Losses at the gene ends were 6 bases for V and 5 bases for J; bases not matched to a gene: 10. CDR1 and CDR2 (germline): LGHDT, YNNKEL (reference sequence). The CDR3 covers 15 residues. This CDR3 reads CASSRTGTSVDEQYF. The CDR3 DNA is TGTGCCAGCAGTCGAACCGGGACTAGCGTCGACGAGCAGTACTTC.

This chain joins TRBV7-2 and TRBJ1-2; maybe TRBD1 (6 bases). V was pared by 2 bases and J by 1 base, with 11 bases between. The CDR3 length is 15 residues. Per germline, CDR1 SGHTA and CDR2 FQGNSA. The CDR3 nucleotides read TGTGCCAGCAGCTTACGAGGGGGTGATAACTATGGCTACACCTTC. Translating gives CASSLRGGDNYGYTF.

The chain has TRBV5-1 and TRBJ2-2, with no clear D. Germline V gives CDR1 SGHRS, CDR2 YFSETQ. Trimming stripped 4 bases from V and 0 bases from J, with 7 bases between. The length of the CDR3 is 14 residues. The CDR3 sequence is CASSPTTNTGELFF. CDR3 bases: TGCGCCAGCAGCCCAACTACGAACACCGGGGAGCTGTTTTTT.

A note on this clone: Other DNA sequences in the same sample also yield this CDR3. The chain has TRBV20-1 and TRBJ2-5, with a weak D call TRBD2 (7 bases). Deletions cut 6 bases from V and 5 bases from J, with 10 bases between. Germline CDR1 DFQATT, CDR2 SNEGSKA (reference sequence). This CDR3 is 11 amino acids long. CDR3 loop: CSAGRGETQYF. DNA of the CDR3: TGCAGTGCGGGGAGGGGGGAGACCCAGTACTTC.

The rearrangement joins TRBV6-2 or TRBV6-3 to TRBJ2-6, with D unresolved. The CDR3 is 16 amino acids. CDR1 is MNHEY, CDR2 SVGEGT, per germline. Trimming removed 4 bases from V and 0 bases from J, with 10 bases in between. CDR3 sequence reads: CASSLSYYSGANVLTF. For the CDR3, the DNA is TGTGCCAGCAGTTTGAGTTATTACTCTGGGGCCAACGTCCTGACTTTC.

The V call is TRBV19, the J call TRBJ1-6, with 7 bases aligning to TRBD1. The CDR3 length is 13 residues. With 8 bases clipped from V and 6 bases from J, the junction kept 4 bases outside the gene matches. Germline assignment: CDR1 LNHDA and CDR2 SQIVND (reference sequence). In nucleotides, the CDR3 is TGTGCCAGTTCGGACAGGCCTAATTCACCCCTCCACTTT. Its translation is CASSDRPNSPLHF.

This chain joins TRBV11-3 and TRBJ1-5, with D maybe TRBD1 (6 bases). CDR3 size: 13 residues. Trimming left V 1 base short and J 7 bases short, with 8 bases between. Germline CDR1 reads SGHNT; CDR2 reads YENEEA. CDR3 nucleotide sequence: TGTGCCAGCAGCTTAGGAGGGGGACAGCCCCAGCATTTT. Its translation is CASSLGGGQPQHF.

This rearrangement joins TRBV11-2 to TRBJ2-1; D is possibly TRBD2 (6 bases). The V gene's germline CDR1 is SGHAT and CDR2 FQNNGV. V lost 5 bases, J lost 6 bases, and 17 bases lay in between. This CDR3 contains 15 residues. The CDR3 sequence is CASSPMAGRRNEQFF. The CDR3 DNA reads as TGTGCCAGCAGCCCCATGGCGGGGCGGCGCAATGAGCAGTTCTTC.

V gene TRBV5-1 combines with J gene TRBJ2-7, with 11 positions matching TRBD1. Germline CDR1 SGHRS, CDR2 YFSETQ. The CDR3 runs to 14 residues. Unmatched junction bases numbered 5, after V lost 4 bases and J lost 5 bases. This CDR3 reads CASSPGQGADEQYF. Here the CDR3 DNA reads TGCGCCAGCAGCCCAGGACAGGGGGCGGACGAGCAGTACTTC.

This clone was recorded a few times. The DNA of the CDR3 is TGTGCCAGCAGCGTAGGTGCGTTATCGACTAATGAAAAACTGTTTTTT. This gives the protein CASSVGALSTNEKLFF. This chain connects TRBV9 to TRBJ1-4; D is ambiguous. Per germline, CDR1 SGDLS and CDR2 YYNGEE. V was pared by 0 bases and J by 2 bases, with 11 bases between. The CDR3 covers 16 residues. The full variable domain, its missing parts supplied by reference TRBV9 and TRBJ1-4, is DSGVTQTPKHLITATGQRVTLRCSPRSGDLSVYWYQQSLDQGLQFLIQYYNGEERAKGNILERFSAQQFPDLHSELNLSSLELGDSALYFCASSVGALSTNEKLFFGSGTQLSVL.

The chain joins TRBV30 to TRBJ1-6; 8 nucleotides align to TRBD1. Trimming at V came to 5 bases and at J to 6 bases, leaving 0 bases not matched to a gene. The CDR3 length is 12 residues. CDR1 and CDR2 (germline): GTSNPN, SVGIG (reference sequence). The CDR3 DNA follows: TGTGCCTGGGACAGGGGTAATTCACCCCTCCACTTT. It yields the protein CAWDRGNSPLHF.

The CDR3 loop is CASSEYGGGSYNSPLHF. CDR3 nucleotide sequence: TGTGCCAGCAGTGAATACGGTGGAGGTTCGTATAATTCACCCCTCCACTTT. This chain links TRBV6-1 with TRBJ1-6, with D hard to call. There are 17 residues in the CDR3. V was cut by 2 bases and J by 4 bases, with 15 bases left in between. CDR1 is MNHNS and CDR2 is SASEGT in the germline V gene.

Only a few counts were recorded for this clone. The rearrangement uses TRBV2 and TRBJ1-6; D might be TRBD1 (6 bases). CDR1 and CDR2 from the germline V gene are SNHLY and FYNNEI. The CDR3 is 14 amino acids. The V end was cut by 4 bases, the J end by 5 bases, with 9 bases between. The DNA for the CDR3 is TGTGCCAGCAGTGTTAACAGGGATAATTCACCCCTCCACTTT. This sequence encodes CASSVNRDNSPLHF.